Listed here are 28 T cell receptor beta chains from one sample, sequenced in a study of beta chain features in type 1 diabetes. The whole isolated RNA underwent reverse transcription, so sequencing captured expressed TCRB transcripts. Sequenced by immunoSEQ multiplex PCR; TCRdb stores in-frame clones only, minus some. The sample contains under 950,000 clones, 15% to 20% of which appear only once. The sample taken for sequencing was naive CD4+ T cells from blood. These receptors were taken from a woman between 18 and 29 years old in good health.

The rearrangement joins TRBV7-8 to TRBJ2-1, with D uncertain. The CDR3 length is 13 residues. V lost 1 base and J lost 2, with 3 bases in between. The germline CDR1 and CDR2 sequences are SGHVS and FQNEAQ. CDR3 protein: CASSLDAYNEQFF. The CDR3 nucleotides read TGTGCCAGCAGCTTAGATGCCTACAATGAGCAGTTCTTC.

This clone turned up a few times. This chain joins TRBV18 and TRBJ2-1; TRBD2 agrees at 14 bases. This CDR3 has 18 residues. CDR1 KGHSH and CDR2 LQKENI come from the germline V gene. Losses at the gene ends were 0 bases for V and 4 bases for J; bases not matched to a gene: 5. Written as DNA, the CDR3 is TGTGCCAGCTCACCACCTGCCGGACTAGCGGGAGGTTACAATGAGCAGTTCTTC. It translates to CASSPPAGLAGGYNEQFF.

The V call is TRBV28, the J call TRBJ1-5, with TRBD1 matching over 8 bases. The length of the CDR3 is 15 residues. Germline-derived CDR1 and CDR2 are MDHEN and SYDVKM. Trimming at V came to 6 bases and at J to 7 bases, leaving 11 bases not matched to a gene. The CDR3 loop is CASRPPQGAYQPQHF. The CDR3 DNA reads TGTGCCAGCAGGCCTCCCCAGGGGGCCTACCAGCCCCAGCATTTT.

This clone was recorded a few times. This rearrangement joins TRBV5-4 to TRBJ2-3; D might be TRBD2 (6 bases). Germline CDR1 is SGHNT and CDR2 is YYREEE (reference sequence). V lost 4 bases and J lost 2, with 14 bases in between. CDR3 size: 15 residues. The CDR3 sequence is CASSGGTESTDTQYF. CDR3 in DNA: TGTGCCAGCAGCGGGGGGACGGAATCCACAGATACGCAGTATTTT.

Note on this clone: The sample holds other DNA sequences that translate to the same CDR3. The chain combines TRBV18 with TRBJ2-3, with 7 nucleotides matching TRBD1. The germline V gene has CDR1 KGHSH and CDR2 LQKENI. This CDR3 has 15 residues. Losses at the gene ends were 3 bases for V and 0 bases for J; bases not matched to a gene: 3. CDR3 residues: CASSPGQTSTDTQYF. The CDR3 DNA reads as TGTGCCAGCTCACCGGGACAGACTAGCACAGATACGCAGTATTTT.

The chain joins TRBV18 to TRBJ2-1, with 11 bases that match TRBD2. The CDR3 is 18 amino acids. Germline assignment: CDR1 KGHSH and CDR2 LQKENI. The trim removed 0 bases at V and 4 bases at J, leaving 8 bases unmatched. In DNA form, the CDR3 reads TGTGCCAGCTCACCACCGTTTTTGACTAGCGGGGTTTACAATGAGCAGTTCTTC. This codes for CASSPPFLTSGVYNEQFF.

The DNA of the CDR3 is TGTGCCAGCAGTGAACGACCCTACGAGCAGTACTTC. Translation: CASSERPYEQYF. The rearrangement uses TRBV2 and TRBJ2-7, with D hard to call. V lost 2 bases and J lost 2, with 4 bases in between. The CDR3 has 12 amino acids. CDR1 SNHLY and CDR2 FYNNEI come from the germline V gene.

This clone was seen a handful of times. The V call is TRBV9, the J call TRBJ2-3; D is possibly TRBD1 or TRBD2 (5 bases each). Trimming removed 3 bases at V and 1 base at J, with 12 bases between. This CDR3 contains 15 residues. Germline V gene data show CDR1 as SGDLS and CDR2 as YYNGEE. The CDR3 here is CASSASSRGTDTQYF. CDR3 DNA sequence: TGTGCCAGCAGCGCCTCTAGCAGGGGCACAGATACGCAGTATTTT.

This clone was detected only a few times. In DNA form, the CDR3 reads TGCGCCAGCAGCCGGACGGGAGGGCCCGGAGAGACCCAGTACTTC. This codes for CASSRTGGPGETQYF. This chain uses TRBV4-3 with TRBJ2-5; TRBD2 matches 8 bases. Germline V gives CDR1 LGHNA, CDR2 YSLEER. Trimming cost V 4 bases and J 4 bases; bases outside gene matches: 8. The CDR3 contains 15 residues.

The V call is TRBV11-2, the J call TRBJ2-5; D not certain. V lost 1 base to trimming and J lost 7 bases, with 19 bases between them. From germline, CDR1 is SGHAT and CDR2 FQNNGV. This CDR3 is 16 amino acids long. The CDR3 here is CASSLVSSTPWGTQYF. For the CDR3, the DNA is TGTGCCAGCAGCTTAGTCTCGAGTACTCCATGGGGGACCCAGTACTTC. Full variable domain (outside the CDR3, taken from reference TRBV11-2 and TRBJ2-5): EAGVAQSPRYKIIEKRQSVAFWCNPISGHATLYWYQQILGQGPKLLIQFQNNGVVDDSQLPKDRFSAERLKGVDSTLKIQPAKLEDSAVYLCASSLVSSTPWGTQYFGPGTRLLVL.

The J gene is TRBJ2-1, the V gene TRBV19; TRBD2 might be the D (6 bases). Germline CDR1 is LNHDA and CDR2 is SQIVND (reference sequence). The V end lost 0 bases, the J end lost 3 bases, and 9 bases lay between the germline ends. This CDR3 has 15 amino acids. As DNA, the CDR3 is TGTGCCAGTAGTATAGAGGGGACTCTCTACAATGAGCAGTTCTTC. The encoded protein is CASSIEGTLYNEQFF.

This clone showed up just a few times. The V and J genes are TRBV7-8 and TRBJ2-2; 12 bases map to TRBD2. Germline V lookup: CDR1 SGHVS, CDR2 FQNEAQ. The CDR3 is 19 amino acids. J lost 3 bases, V lost 5 bases, and 13 bases had no gene match. The CDR3 nucleotides read TGTGCCAGCAGCCCCCAGAGACGACTAGCGGGAGCGGACACCGGGGAGCTGTTTTTT. This sequence encodes CASSPQRRLAGADTGELFF.

The V and J genes are TRBV4-3 and TRBJ1-1; the D is unclear. The CDR3 covers 13 residues. Trimming stripped 0 bases from V and 5 bases from J, with 7 bases between. CDR1 and CDR2 (germline): LGHNA, YSLEER. The CDR3 sequence: CASSQDLGTEAFF. CDR3 nucleotide sequence: TGCGCCAGCAGCCAAGATCTTGGAACTGAAGCTTTCTTT.

Comment on this clone: This specimen includes other DNA sequences encoding the same CDR3. The chain joins TRBV9 to TRBJ2-3; perhaps D is TRBD1 or TRBD2 (5 bases each). V was clipped by 2 bases and J by 2 bases, with 6 bases between them. CDR1 SGDLS and CDR2 YYNGEE come from the germline V gene. The length of the CDR3 is 13 residues. The CDR3 nucleotides read TGTGCCAGCAGCGTCGGGACCACAGATACGCAGTATTTT. As protein: CASSVGTTDTQYF.

This clone has more than one count but fewer than ten. This chain connects TRBV2 to TRBJ2-2; 8 nucleotides line up with TRBD2. J gave up 6 bases and V 5 bases, and 11 bases lay outside the gene matches. This CDR3 has 16 residues. Germline V gene sequence: CDR1 SNHLY, CDR2 FYNNEI. CDR3 residues: CASSLSGRGPPGELFF. As DNA, the CDR3 is TGTGCCAGCAGTTTGAGCGGGAGAGGTCCCCCCGGGGAGCTGTTTTTT. Full variable domain (rest looked up from reference TRBV2 and TRBJ2-2): EPEVTQTPSHQVTQMGQEVILRCVPISNHLYFYWYRQILGQKVEFLVSFYNNEISEKSEIFDDQFSVERPDGSNFTLKIRSTKLEDSAMYFCASSLSGRGPPGELFFGEGSRLTVL.

This clone was observed a few times. CDR3 in DNA: TGTGCCAGCAGCGCCATTCCCGGGACTAGCTTCTCCTACAATGAGCAGTTCTTC. It translates to CASSAIPGTSFSYNEQFF. The V call is TRBV7-2, the J call TRBJ2-1, with 9 bases that match TRBD2. CDR3 size: 18 residues. V was clipped by 5 bases and J by 0 bases; unmatched bases: 11. Germline V gene data show CDR1 as SGHTA and CDR2 as FQGNSA.

This clone came up a few times. The chain joins TRBV7-9 to TRBJ1-4; TRBD1 aligns across 7 bases. The germline CDR1 and CDR2 sequences are SEHNR and FQNEAQ (reference sequence). The CDR3 runs to 17 residues. Trimming at V came to 1 base and at J to 5 bases, leaving 10 bases not matched to a gene. The CDR3 coding sequence is TGTGCCAGCAGCTTAGGGACAGGCAGCCCGCCAAATGAAAAACTGTTTTTT. Protein: CASSLGTGSPPNEKLFF.

This clone was counted only a few times. This chain uses TRBV2 with TRBJ2-3, with D perhaps matching TRBD1 (6 bases). The CDR3 runs 13 residues. Germline CDR1 and CDR2: SNHLY and FYNNEI. V was trimmed by 7 bases and J by 7 bases, leaving 15 bases between them. CDR3 sequence reads: CASTPGQIYTQYF. The CDR3 bases are TGTGCCAGCACGCCGGGACAAATCTATACGCAGTATTTT.

In this sample, this clone turned up a few times. This chain joins TRBV2 and TRBJ2-2; 12 bases are a match to TRBD2. After removal of 1 base from V and 3 bases from J, the junction contained 0 bases not matched to a gene. Per germline, CDR1 SNHLY and CDR2 FYNNEI. There are 16 residues in the CDR3. CDR3 coding DNA: TGTGCCAGCAGTGAAGGGACTAGCGGGGACACCGGGGAGCTGTTTTTT. It translates to CASSEGTSGDTGELFF.

The chain carries TRBV7-9 and TRBJ2-2; the D is unclear. Germline CDR1 is SEHNR and CDR2 is FQNEAQ (reference sequence). Deletions cut 6 bases from V and 5 bases from J, with 7 bases between. This CDR3 has 12 residues. The CDR3 loop is CASRTTTGELFF. The CDR3 DNA follows: TGTGCCAGCAGAACCACAACCGGGGAGCTGTTTTTT.

The gene calls are TRBV7-3 and TRBJ1-1, with D hard to call. The CDR3 extends over 16 amino acids. Trimming removed 1 base from V and 0 bases from J, with 12 bases in between. Germline V gene data show CDR1 as SGHTA and CDR2 as FQGTGA. The CDR3 reads CASSLNQNLMNTEAFF. CDR3 nucleotides: TGTGCCAGCAGCTTAAATCAGAACCTCATGAACACTGAAGCTTTCTTT.

The chain carries TRBV2 and TRBJ2-1; the match to TRBD2 covers 8 bases. The CDR3 has 13 amino acids. Losses at the gene ends were 6 bases for V and 6 bases for J; bases not matched to a gene: 4. From germline, CDR1 is SNHLY and CDR2 FYNNEI. CDR3 residues: CASRRGLVNEQFF. The CDR3 DNA follows: TGTGCCAGCAGAAGGGGACTAGTCAATGAGCAGTTCTTC.

This clone was observed a handful of times. This chain joins TRBV4-3 and TRBJ2-5; no clear D gene. Germline CDR1 LGHNA, CDR2 YSLEER. This CDR3 has 15 residues. Trimming cost V 1 base and J 2 bases, with 11 bases left between them. The CDR3 sequence is CASSQAVRPQETQYF. The CDR3 DNA reads TGCGCCAGCAGCCAAGCAGTACGTCCTCAAGAGACCCAGTACTTC.

The genes are TRBV6-5 and TRBJ1-2; 7 positions agree with TRBD1. Per the germline V gene, CDR1 is MNHEY and CDR2 is SVGAGI. CDR3 length: 13 residues. The V segment lost 2 bases and the J segment 7 bases; nucleotides outside the gene matches: 4. The CDR3 is CASSYRQGRGYTF. CDR3 sequence (DNA): TGTGCCAGCAGTTACCGACAGGGACGTGGCTACACCTTC.

This clone was seen more than once but under ten times. The chain employs TRBV29-1 and TRBJ2-2, with TRBD2 matching over 9 bases. Germline CDR1 reads SQVTM; CDR2 reads ANQGSEA. V was clipped by 4 bases and J by 7 bases; unmatched bases: 4. The CDR3 contains 13 residues. CDR3 loop: CSVVGLADGELFF. CDR3 DNA sequence: TGCAGCGTTGTGGGACTAGCAGACGGGGAGCTGTTTTTT.

The chain couples TRBV7-2 to TRBJ2-7; 7 bases are a match to TRBD2. Trimming cost V 5 bases and J 1 base; bases outside gene matches: 8. Looked up from germline, CDR1 is SGHTA and CDR2 is FQGNSA. This CDR3 has 15 amino acids. The CDR3 protein is CASSTSGLLSYEQYF. As DNA, the CDR3 is TGTGCCAGCAGCACCTCGGGACTACTTTCCTACGAGCAGTACTTC.

The sample holds a few counts of this clone. Other DNA variants within this sample encode the same CDR3. The V call is TRBV18, the J call TRBJ2-3; D is unclear. The V gene's germline CDR1 is KGHSH and CDR2 LQKENI. V dropped 0 bases and J dropped 2 bases, with 6 bases sitting between them. This CDR3 is 14 amino acids long. The CDR3 here is CASSPPPNTDTQYF. CDR3 nucleotides: TGTGCCAGCTCACCACCGCCGAACACAGATACGCAGTATTTT.

The chain uses TRBV10-3 and TRBJ2-5, with D possibly TRBD1 on 5 matching bases. The CDR3 sequence is 13 residues long. The germline CDR1 and CDR2 sequences are ENHRY and SYGVKD. Trimming removed 2 bases at V and 1 base at J, with 5 bases between. CDR3 amino acids: CAISERGQETQYF. The CDR3 DNA sequence: TGTGCCATCAGTGAGAGGGGCCAAGAGACCCAGTACTTC.